These 14 T cell receptor beta chains came from one sample sequenced in a study of T cell repertoires in cytomegalovirus infection (dated by TCRdb to about 2019). Data came from an Illumina HiSeq 1500. The raw public data were reprocessed by TCRdb itself: fastp quality trimming at Q25, MiXCR clonotype calling, in-frame beta chains only. Under each unique CDR3 protein, matching rows form one entry showing the most common genes and DNA. The sample table holds approximately 180,000 distinct CDR3 sequences, of which approximately 19% were seen once. The ten largest account for around 3.1% of the sample. The sequenced sample consisted of PBMCs. These receptors all stem from a human donor in good health (CMV status not recorded). Some clones in this sample may be carry-over from other donors' samples.

This clonotype was seen a few times. The chain is built from TRBV7-3 and TRBJ2-3, with TRBD2 matching 7 bases. The CDR3 sequence is 15 residues long. Trimming at V came to 3 bases and at J to 5 bases, leaving 8 bases not matched to a gene. Looked up from germline, CDR1 is SGHTA and CDR2 is FQGTGA. The CDR3 DNA follows: TGTGCCAGCAGCTTCCCCAGCGGGGAGGGAGATACGCAGTATTTT. Protein: CASSFPSGEGDTQYF.

This clonotype showed up just a few times. V is TRBV11-2 and J is TRBJ1-1; D is possibly TRBD1 (5 bases). This CDR3 region has 14 residues. Germline V gene sequence: CDR1 SGHAT, CDR2 FQNNGV. V was trimmed by 6 bases and J by 7 bases, leaving 18 bases between them. For the CDR3, the DNA is TGTGCCAGCAGTATGGGACTGGCGGGTGGTGAAGCTTTCTTT. It specifies CASSMGLAGGEAFF. Filled out from reference TRBV11-2 and TRBJ1-1, the complete variable domain reads EAGVAQSPRYKIIEKRQSVAFWCNPISGHATLYWYQQILGQGPKLLIQFQNNGVVDDSQLPKDRFSAERLKGVDSTLKIQPAKLEDSAVYLCASSMGLAGGEAFFGQGTRLTVV.

This clonotype came up a few times. The chain uses TRBV6-1 and TRBJ1-1; possible D gene TRBD1, 5 bases. Looked up from germline, CDR1 is MNHNS and CDR2 is SASEGT. The V end lost 6 bases, the J end lost 7 bases, and 15 bases lay between the germline ends. CDR3 size: 13 residues. CDR3 bases: TGTGCCAGCAGGCCTGGGGGGAGGGGTGAAGCTTTCTTT. Amino acid sequence: CASRPGGRGEAFF.

V is TRBV2 and J is TRBJ2-3; 8 bases agree with TRBD2. Germline loops: CDR1 SNHLY, CDR2 FYNNEI. The length of the CDR3 is 16 residues. V lost 6 bases to trimming and J lost 1 base; unmatched junction nucleotides: 9. CDR3 nucleotides: TGTGCCAGCAGAGCATCGGGACTAGTTCGCACAGATACGCAGTATTTT. Encoded protein: CASRASGLVRTDTQYF.

Concerning this clonotype itself: A read error may produce the germline difference seen at one junction end. The J gene is TRBJ1-2, the V gene TRBV6-1; D may be TRBD1 (5 bases). The CDR3 is 15 amino acids. Germline CDR1 reads MNHNS; CDR2 reads SASEGT. This chain's CDR3 is CACRVRQTSNYGYTF. The CDR3 DNA follows: TGTGCCTGCAGGGTCCGACAGACCTCTAACTATGGCTACACCTTC.

This clonotype was detected a few times. This chain connects TRBV9 to TRBJ1-6, with D unclear. This CDR3 is built from 15 residues. The germline CDR1 and CDR2 sequences are SGDLS and YYNGEE. V gave up 1 base and J gave up 10 bases, with 15 bases separating them. Here the CDR3 reads CASSVSENPHSPLHF. CDR3 bases: TGTGCCAGCAGCGTATCGGAGAACCCTCACTCACCCCTCCACTTT.

This clonotype turned up a few times. The chain is built from TRBV7-9 and TRBJ2-5; D assignment may be TRBD1 or TRBD2 (5 bases each). This CDR3 spans 12 amino acids. Per the germline V gene, CDR1 is SEHNR and CDR2 is FQNEAQ (reference sequence). Deletions cut 10 bases from V and 3 bases from J, with 12 bases between. CDR3 bases: TGTGCCACCCGGGACGAAAAAGAGACCCAGTACTTC. Its translation is CATRDEKETQYF.

About this clonotype: Since a much larger clone is just one base distant, this may be a read error. The chain has TRBV6-1 and TRBJ2-3; 10 nucleotides match TRBD2. Looked up from germline, CDR1 is MNHNS and CDR2 is SASEGT. The length of the CDR3 is 15 residues. CDR3 DNA sequence: TGTGCCAGCAGTGAAGGGACTAGCGGCACAGATATGCAGTATTTT. It translates to CASSEGTSGTDMQYF.

The chain combines TRBV5-1 with TRBJ2-3, with D unresolved. The CDR3 consists of 13 residues. V was shortened by 0 bases and J by 6 bases, with 8 bases between the two germline ends. Looked up from germline, CDR1 is SGHRS and CDR2 is YFSETQ. CDR3: CASSLDLQDTQYF. CDR3 bases: TGCGCCAGCAGCTTGGACTTGCAGGATACGCAGTATTTT.

In DNA form, the CDR3 reads TGTGCCAGCAGTCCGGACAGGGGGAGCGGCTACACCTTC. As protein: CASSPDRGSGYTF. This chain links TRBV28 with TRBJ1-2; 10 nucleotides line up with TRBD1. Trimming removed 5 bases from V and 8 bases from J; junction bases left unmatched: 5. The CDR3 totals 13 residues. Looked up from germline, CDR1 is MDHEN and CDR2 is SYDVKM.

The rearrangement uses TRBV30 and TRBJ2-5; D ambiguous. Germline CDR1 is GTSNPN and CDR2 is SVGIG (reference sequence). This CDR3 contains 13 residues. Trimming left V 4 bases short and J 5 bases short, with 14 bases between. The DNA for the CDR3 is TGTGCCTGGACGTCTGGCTTATCGGAGACCCAGTACTTC. It is translated as CAWTSGLSETQYF.

The chain combines TRBV6-1 with TRBJ1-2; D not certain. CDR3 length: 12 residues. Germline V CDR1 and CDR2: MNHNS, SASEGT. Between the trimmed V and J ends, which lost 6 bases and 7 bases, there was a span of 12 bases. In DNA, the CDR3 is TGTGCCAGCAGAGTAACGGGGTCTGGCTACACCTTC. It yields the protein CASRVTGSGYTF.

The chain recombines TRBV6-1 with TRBJ1-4; D unresolved. The CDR3 runs 15 residues. Looked up from germline, CDR1 is MNHNS and CDR2 is SASEGT. Trimming pared 3 bases from V and 3 bases from J, leaving 11 bases between. The CDR3 nucleotides read TGTGCCAGCAGTGATGGAACTCAGGCTAATGAAAAACTGTTTTTT. This encodes CASSDGTQANEKLFF.

This clonotype has only a few counts. The J gene is TRBJ2-5, the V gene TRBV14; D may match TRBD1 or TRBD2 (5 bases each). The length of the CDR3 is 16 residues. Germline V CDR1 and CDR2: SGHDN, FVKESK. Trimming took 2 bases from V and 2 from J, leaving 15 bases between them. In DNA, the CDR3 is TGTGCCAGCAGCCAACTCTTAAGGGACGGGCAAGAGACCCAGTACTTC. Protein product: CASSQLLRDGQETQYF.